This T cell receptor beta chain appears in the sequencing data of a study of metastatic and nonmetastatic thyroid tumors. The table lists this clone with a count of one. At one of its ends the junction is not consistent with the germline gene, which may arise from a read error. Not a single patient had been given any form of treatment at any point before undergoing thyroid surgery. This CDR3 has 16 amino acids. CDR1 LGHDT and CDR2 YNNKEL come from the germline V gene (reference sequence). TCRdb re-analyzed the PCR reads using MiXCR. Here the sample spans tens of thousands of clones, less than 25% being singletons.

This sequence was found in a female donor with papillary thyroid cancer or a benign thyroid nodule (not recorded which). Some clones in this sample may be carry-over from other donors' samples. The specimen was blood. The chain has TRBV3-1 and TRBJ2-7; D may be TRBD1 (5 bases). The chain's CDR3 is CASSQNGAESSFEKYF. In DNA, the CDR3 is TGTGCCAGCAGCCAAAATGGGGCCGAGAGCTCCTTCGAGAAGTACTTC.